The following is a TCR beta chain sequence with its context. These data originate in a study of siplizumab effects on memory and regulatory T cells. The ends lost 2 bases at V and 4 bases at J; junction bases unmatched: 8. The germline V gene has CDR1 SGHVS and CDR2 FNYEAQ. This CDR3 region has 16 residues. TCRdb's table, derived via immunoSEQ multiplex PCR, lists solely in-frame clones and lacks some. This sample carries about 87,000 clones, approximately 90% of them seen once, and the ten largest clones take about 1.4%. Sequencing input: Tregs sorted from blood. The chain combines TRBV7-6 with TRBJ2-1; 7 nucleotides align to TRBD2. This receptor was identified in a human donor in good health. CDR3 sequence: CASSLTTRGGYNEQFF. As DNA, the CDR3 is TGTGCCAGCAGCTTAACGACCCGGGGAGGGTACAATGAGCAGTTCTTC.